This passage covers 18 T cell receptor beta chains from one sample sequenced in a study of CD8+ T cells in alopecia areata. RNA, once extracted, was reverse transcribed into cDNA for use as the sequencing template. This table comes from immunoSEQ multiplex PCR, and its TCRdb copy is limited to in-frame clones, with some not included. This sample carries around 110,000 clones, none of them present only once. Sequenced input: lesional skin. These receptors were taken from a C3H/HeJ mouse with alopecia areata. Strain MHC haplotype: H2-k.

With regard to this clone: Genes and germline are mouse. The read terminates 4 residues before the CDR3 end, so the remaining end is supplied by the germline J gene. The chain joins TRBV13-3 to TRBJ2-2; the match to TRBD2 covers 9 bases. The J segment lost 1 base and the V segment lost 6 bases, leaving 4 bases of the junction unmatched. Germline values: CDR1 NNHDY, CDR2 SYVADS. The length of the CDR3 is 15 residues. The DNA read from the CDR3 is TGTGCCAGCACCCCACTGGGGGGAAACACCGGG. Encoded protein: CASTPLGGNTG. The complete CDR3 protein is CASTPLGGNTGQLYF.

This clone has a count of ten or more. The gene names here belong to mouse. The CDR3 goes on 4 residues after the read ends, and that part is filled in from the germline J gene. The chain has TRBV13-3 and TRBJ2-1, with a possible D match to TRBD1 (6 bases). The germline V gene has CDR1 NNHDY and CDR2 SYVADS. V gave up 3 bases and J gave up 4 bases, with 11 bases separating them. The CDR3 runs to 14 residues. The CDR3 protein is CASSVGTPYAEQFF. The part of the CDR3 DNA that was read is TGTGCCAGCAGTGTCGGGACACCATATGCT.

Note on this clone: Genes here carry mouse names. The read ends 4 residues shy of where the CDR3 ends; the end is completed using the germline J gene. V usage is TRBV13-3 and J usage is TRBJ2-4; TRBD1 aligns across 9 bases. In germline, CDR1 is NNHDY, CDR2 SYVADS. CDR3 length: 17 amino acids. J gave up 0 bases and V 1 base, and 6 bases lay outside the gene matches. The CDR3 bases that were read are TGTGCCAGCAGTGATATGGGACAGGGACCTAGTCAAAAC. This translates into CASSDMGQGPSQN. The full-length CDR3 reads as CASSDMGQGPSQNTLYF.

This clone was counted at least ten times. Any gene name here is a mouse gene name. The CDR3 reads CTCSASYTNSDYTF. The part of the CDR3 DNA that was read is TGCACCTGCAGTGCATCATACACAAACTCC. The chain employs TRBV1 and TRBJ1-2; no reliable D call. The read stops 4 residues short of the end of the CDR3; the missing end is completed from the germline J gene. Trimming cost V 2 bases and J 0 bases, with 7 bases left between them. This CDR3 region has 14 residues. Germline V lookup: CDR1 NSQYPW, CDR2 LRSPGD (reference sequence).

This clone was seen ten or more times. All gene names here are mouse names. Coverage ceases 4 residues before the CDR3 finishes, and the germline J gene fills in the end. This chain connects TRBV13-3 to TRBJ2-3; possible D gene TRBD1, 5 bases. Germline V gene data show CDR1 as NNHDY and CDR2 as SYVADS. This CDR3 region has 11 residues. Trimming stripped 9 bases from V and 1 base from J, with 6 bases between. CDR3 DNA (partial): TGTGCCATACAGGGTGCAGAA. Its translation: CAIQGAE. The full CDR3 is CAIQGAETLYF.

This clone was seen more than once but under ten times. The gene symbols are mouse symbols. Read sequence stops 4 residues before the CDR3 end, and the germline J gene provides the missing end. V gene TRBV1 combines with J gene TRBJ2-7; D may correspond to TRBD1 or TRBD2 (5 bases each). CDR3 length: 15 amino acids. Germline CDR1 NSQYPW, CDR2 LRSPGD (reference sequence). V was clipped by 1 base and J by 0 bases, with 10 bases between them. CDR3 DNA (partial): TGCACCTGCAGTGCAGGGGGACCAAGCTCCTAT. Translating gives CTCSAGGPSSY. The entire CDR3 reads CTCSAGGPSSYEQYF.

A few counts support this clone. The gene names here belong to mouse. Read sequence stops 4 residues before the CDR3 end, and the germline J gene provides the missing end. The chain couples TRBV13-3 to TRBJ2-7; 7 bases match TRBD1. Germline CDR1 NNHDY, CDR2 SYVADS. This CDR3 is built from 13 residues. CDR3 in amino acids: CASRPGTEYEQYF. The CDR3 bases that were read are TGTGCCAGCAGACCCGGGACAGAGTAT.

The table lists this clone with a few counts. The genes and germline here are from mouse. The CDR3 is cut off 4 residues early in the read; its end comes from the germline J gene. The V gene is TRBV17, the J gene TRBJ2-5, with D possibly TRBD1 on 6 matching bases. CDR1 and CDR2 from the germline V gene are MNHDT and YYDKIL. The CDR3 covers 13 residues. The part of the CDR3 DNA that was read is TGTGCTAGCAGGAGCGGGACAAAAGAC. Residues: CASRSGTKD. In full, the CDR3 reads CASRSGTKDTQYF.

With respect to this clone: Each gene name is a mouse one. The read ends 4 residues shy of where the CDR3 ends; the end is completed using the germline J gene. The rearrangement links TRBV1 to TRBJ1-4, with 7 bases aligning to TRBD1. This CDR3 is 15 amino acids long. V lost 3 bases and J lost 6; bases outside the gene matches: 7. The germline V gene has CDR1 NSQYPW and CDR2 LRSPGD (reference sequence). Partial CDR3 DNA: TGCACCTGCAGTGCCTCCGGGACAGAGGACGAA. Residues: CTCSASGTEDE. The CDR3 in full is CTCSASGTEDERLFF.

As regards this clone: Mouse gene names and germline throughout. From the germline J gene comes the end of the CDR3, since the read stops 4 residues before it. The chain combines TRBV1 with TRBJ2-7, with 8 nucleotides matching TRBD1. CDR1 NSQYPW and CDR2 LRSPGD come from the germline V gene (reference sequence). This CDR3 has 16 amino acids. The sequenced part of the CDR3 DNA is TGCACCTGCAGTGCAGATGTAGGGGACAGGAAATAT. Its protein is CTCSADVGDRKY. The entire CDR3 is CTCSADVGDRKYEQYF.

This clone was seen a few times. The gene names here belong to mouse. The CDR3 end is not reached by the read, which stops 4 residues before it; the germline J gene fills it in. The chain links TRBV19 to TRBJ1-4, with 9 bases matching TRBD1. The germline gives CDR1 FNHDT, CDR2 SITEND (reference sequence). With V trimmed by 0 bases and J by 5 bases, 2 bases remained unmatched. The CDR3 totals 15 residues. This chain's CDR3 is CASSIEGQGNERLFF. The CDR3 bases that were read are TGTGCCAGCAGTATAGAAGGACAGGGGAACGAA.

Details on this clone: Any gene name here is a mouse gene name. The sequence runs out 4 residues before the end of the CDR3; the remainder is reconstructed from the germline J gene. The chain has TRBV13-3 and TRBJ2-3; the match to TRBD1 covers 8 bases. V gave up 5 bases and J gave up 0 bases; unmatched junction bases: 11. This CDR3 is 17 amino acids long. The V gene's germline CDR1 is NNHDY and CDR2 SYVADS. CDR3 amino acids: CASSTGGGASSAETLYF. The CDR3 DNA, read in part, is TGTGCCAGCAGCACAGGGGGTGGTGCCTCTAGTGCAGAA.

On this clone: Here the gene names and germline are mouse. Read coverage stops 4 residues before the CDR3 terminus; the germline J gene supplies the remainder. The chain links TRBV1 to TRBJ2-4; 11 nucleotides agree with TRBD2. Germline V CDR1 and CDR2: NSQYPW, LRSPGD (reference sequence). The trim removed 3 bases at V and 3 bases at J, leaving 8 bases unmatched. This CDR3 contains 17 residues. CDR3 sequence: CTCSALLGGQIQNTLYF. Partial CDR3 DNA: TGCACCTGCAGTGCCCTACTGGGGGGGCAGATCCAAAAC.

This clone was detected a few times. Gene names follow the mouse nomenclature. The observed sequence ends 4 residues before the CDR3 terminus, with the missing tail filled in from the germline J gene. The chain uses TRBV1 and TRBJ1-1, with a weak D call TRBD1 (6 bases). Trimming left V 0 bases short and J 1 base short, with 12 bases between. The CDR3 runs 16 residues. The germline gives CDR1 NSQYPW, CDR2 LRSPGD (reference sequence). The sequenced part of the CDR3 DNA is TGCACCTGCAGTGCAGATCAAAAGGGGGTAAACACA. It specifies CTCSADQKGVNT. From start to end, the CDR3 is CTCSADQKGVNTEVFF.

On this clone itself: The gene names given are mouse names. The CDR3 loop is CASRKLGNYAEQFF. The sequenced CDR3 bases are TGTGCCAGCAGGAAACTGGGGAACTATGCT. This chain joins TRBV19 and TRBJ2-1; TRBD2 matches 7 bases. The CDR3 extends 4 residues past the end of the read, so its final part is completed from the germline J gene. V shed 5 bases and J 1 base; nucleotides not matched to a gene: 3. This CDR3 contains 14 residues. From germline, CDR1 is FNHDT and CDR2 SITEND (reference sequence). The variable domain in full, with the rest retrieved from reference TRBV19 and TRBJ2-1, is GGIITQTPKFLIGQEGQKLTLKCQQNFNHDTMYWYRQDSGKGLRLIYYSITENDLQKGDLSEGYDASREKKSSFSLTVTSAQKNEMAVFLCASRKLGNYAEQFFGPGTRLTVL.

Turning to this clone: The gene names given are mouse names. The read stops 4 residues short of the end of the CDR3; the missing end is completed from the germline J gene. This chain joins TRBV13-2 and TRBJ1-2; D remains ambiguous. The CDR3 extends over 10 amino acids. Germline loops: CDR1 NNHNN, CDR2 SYGAGS (reference sequence). CDR3 DNA, as far as it was read: TGTGCCAGCGGGACTGTC. It specifies CASGTV. The CDR3 in full is CASGTVDYTF.

This clone was found a few times. Gene names denote mouse genes. Read sequence stops 4 residues before the CDR3 end, and the germline J gene provides the missing end. This chain uses TRBV13-3 with TRBJ2-7; 8 nucleotides match TRBD2. CDR3 length: 16 amino acids. CDR1 and CDR2 from the germline V gene are NNHDY and SYVADS. J was trimmed by 2 bases and V by 2 bases; bases with no gene match: 9. The sequenced part of the CDR3 DNA is TGTGCCAGCAGTGAGGGTCGTCCTGGGGGGCCCTAT. It translates to CASSEGRPGGPY. The full CDR3 is CASSEGRPGGPYEQYF.

A few counts support this clone. Gene labels here are mouse ones. The CDR3 end lies 4 residues beyond the end of the read and is filled in from the germline J gene. This rearrangement joins TRBV1 to TRBJ1-4; perhaps TRBD1 as D (6 bases). Germline loops: CDR1 NSQYPW, CDR2 LRSPGD (reference sequence). The length of the CDR3 is 16 residues. V was trimmed by 0 bases and J by 5 bases, leaving 13 bases between them. CDR3 in amino acids: CTCSADRSGQNERLFF. CDR3 bases read: TGCACCTGCAGTGCAGATCGTTCGGGACAAAACGAA.